This T cell receptor (beta chain) came from a study of Ad26.COV2.S vaccination and SARS-CoV-2 variants. Trimming at V came to 5 bases and at J to 12 bases, leaving 15 bases not matched to a gene. The CDR3 spans 14 residues. Germline CDR1 SGHTA, CDR2 FQGNSA. Data came from immunoSEQ multiplex PCR; TCRdb stores just in-frame clones and leaves some out. The sample lists about 350,000 clones, around nine tenths seen once, with around 11% in the top ten. Treatment described: some 20 received Ad26.COV2.S at low or high dose, single or two shots; several received placebo; per-sample allocation not given. Samples analyzed were those drawn on day 63 after the first vaccine or placebo injection. This Boston cohort included adults aged 18-55 years. An Ad26 vector that expressed Wuhan-strain SARS-CoV-2 spike constituted the vaccine.

The source material was peripheral blood, sampled in a trial of Ad26.COV2.S vaccine versus placebo. This sequence was found in a person aged 18-60 years who received the Ad26.COV2.S COVID-19 vaccine or a placebo. The chain recombines TRBV7-2 with TRBJ2-7; 8 nucleotides align to TRBD2. The CDR3 loop is CASSTEVGGGRWYF. The CDR3 nucleotides are TGTGCCAGCAGCACGGAGGTGGGCGGGGGGAGGTGGTACTTC.